This T cell receptor (beta chain) was identified during a study of early T cells in non-severe SARS-CoV-2 infection. TCRdb called the 5' RACE reads again in MiXCR, with one record for every CDR3 protein. The table records fewer than 85,000 distinct CDR3 sequences, around 9.9% of them present only once. Germline V gives CDR1 DFQATT, CDR2 SNEGSKA (reference sequence). V lost 0 bases to trimming and J lost 2 bases; unmatched junction nucleotides: 7. CDR3 size: 16 residues. This clonotype was obtained from an adult who was a healthcare worker with PCR-confirmed SARS-CoV-2 infection or an uninfected control (not recorded which). The rearrangement uses TRBV20-1 and TRBJ2-4; 7 bases match TRBD2. Sequencing was carried out using whole blood. This CDR3 is CSARDPQRDSKNIQYF. The CDR3 DNA reads TGCAGTGCTAGAGACCCACAGCGGGACTCCAAAAACATTCAGTACTTC.